This is a list of T cell receptor beta chains from one sample in a study of shared clonotypes between healthy human individuals. Sequenced by immunoSEQ multiplex PCR; TCRdb stores in-frame clones only, minus some. Of some 1 million clones detected, around four fifths appear once; the ten largest clones hold 1.4%. Sequencing was performed on memory CD4+ T cells sorted from blood. These receptors were taken from a man aged 18 to 29 in good health. CDR3s include the opening cysteine and the closing phenylalanine or tryptophan. A D gene is named only where the DNA matches it firmly. Clone size, where shown, is once, few, many, or a class for clones that have expanded.

j_gene: TRBJ1-3; v_gene: TRBV5-8; abundance: many; d_gene: -; CDR3aa: CASSVGQPHSGNTIYF; CDR3nt: TGTGCCAGCAGCGTGGGACAACCGCACTCTGGAAACACCATATATTTT
j_gene: TRBJ1-4; v_gene: TRBV5-1; abundance: -; d_gene: TRBD1; CDR3aa: CASSFRDSHGELFF; CDR3nt: TGCGCCAGCAGCTTCCGGGACAGCCATGGGGAACTGTTTTTT
j_gene: TRBJ2-1; v_gene: TRBV9; abundance: few; d_gene: -; CDR3aa: CASSVISGGTEQFF; CDR3nt: TGTGCCAGCAGCGTCATTTCCGGGGGGACAGAGCAGTTCTTC
j_gene: TRBJ1-5; v_gene: TRBV29-1; abundance: -; d_gene: TRBD1; CDR3aa: CRGAPGTGGVQPQHF; CDR3nt: TGCAGGGGCGCCCCCGGGACAGGGGGCGTTCAGCCCCAGCATTTT
j_gene: TRBJ2-7; v_gene: TRBV30; abundance: -; d_gene: TRBD1; CDR3aa: CAWSGTVYEQYF; CDR3nt: TGTGCCTGGAGCGGGACAGTCTACGAGCAGTACTTC
j_gene: TRBJ2-3; v_gene: TRBV2; abundance: -; d_gene: TRBD2; CDR3aa: CASSEDLAGGQDTQYF; CDR3nt: TGTGCCAGCAGTGAGGACCTAGCGGGGGGACAAGATACGCAGTATTTT
j_gene: TRBJ2-2; v_gene: TRBV5-1; abundance: -; d_gene: -; CDR3aa: CASRPGTPNTGELFF; CDR3nt: TGCGCCAGCAGACCCGGGACACCTAACACCGGGGAGCTGTTTTTT
j_gene: TRBJ2-3; v_gene: TRBV5-4; abundance: -; d_gene: -; CDR3aa: CASSLDADTQYF; CDR3nt: TGTGCCAGCAGCTTGGATGCAGATACGCAGTATTTT
j_gene: TRBJ1-2; v_gene: TRBV7-2; abundance: -; d_gene: -; CDR3aa: CASSLRPEGGYTF; CDR3nt: TGTGCCAGCAGCTTAAGGCCGGAAGGTGGCTACACCTTC
j_gene: TRBJ1-4; v_gene: TRBV11-2; abundance: -; d_gene: -; CDR3aa: CASSLSAGPANEKLFF; CDR3nt: TGTGCCAGCAGCTTATCTGCGGGGCCCGCTAATGAAAAACTGTTTTTT
j_gene: TRBJ2-7; v_gene: TRBV5-1; abundance: few; d_gene: -; CDR3aa: CASPRLECTYEQYF; CDR3nt: TGCGCCAGTCCCCGACTAGAGTGTACCTACGAGCAGTACTTC
j_gene: TRBJ1-2; v_gene: TRBV28; abundance: -; d_gene: -; CDR3aa: CASRKRGGGYGYTF; CDR3nt: TGTGCCAGCAGGAAAAGGGGGGGTGGCTATGGCTACACCTTC
j_gene: TRBJ2-2; v_gene: TRBV10-2; abundance: few; d_gene: -; CDR3aa: CASSNTGELFF; CDR3nt: TGCGCCAGCAGCAACACCGGGGAGCTGTTTTTT
j_gene: TRBJ2-2; v_gene: TRBV4-3; abundance: -; d_gene: -; CDR3aa: CASSQGRGTGELFF; CDR3nt: TGCGCCAGCAGCCAAGGAAGGGGAACCGGGGAGCTGTTTTTT
j_gene: TRBJ2-3; v_gene: TRBV27; abundance: -; d_gene: -; CDR3aa: CASSPGVPDTQYF; CDR3nt: TGTGCCAGCAGTCCTGGAGTTCCAGATACGCAGTATTTT
j_gene: TRBJ1-4; v_gene: TRBV5-1; abundance: few; d_gene: -; CDR3aa: CASSTQTAVNEKLFF; CDR3nt: TGCGCCAGCAGCACACAGACAGCAGTTAATGAAAAACTGTTTTTT
j_gene: TRBJ1-5; v_gene: TRBV6-1; abundance: -; d_gene: TRBD1; CDR3aa: CASRAGGIQPQHF; CDR3nt: TGTGCCAGCAGGGCAGGGGGCATACAGCCCCAGCATTTT
j_gene: TRBJ2-3; v_gene: TRBV27; abundance: few; d_gene: -; CDR3aa: CASSLSTDTQYF; CDR3nt: TGTGCCAGCAGTCTCAGCACAGATACGCAGTATTTT
j_gene: TRBJ2-3; v_gene: TRBV10-3; abundance: -; d_gene: TRBD2; CDR3aa: CAISLAGGGTDTQYF; CDR3nt: TGTGCCATCAGTCTAGCGGGGGGAGGCACAGATACGCAGTATTTT
j_gene: TRBJ2-1; v_gene: TRBV11-1; abundance: -; d_gene: TRBD1; CDR3aa: CASSLGQGVVNEQFF; CDR3nt: TGTGCCAGCAGCTTAGGACAGGGGGTTGTCAATGAGCAGTTCTTC
j_gene: TRBJ2-2; v_gene: TRBV19; abundance: few; d_gene: TRBD2; CDR3aa: CASRTSGGLNTGELFF; CDR3nt: TGTGCCAGTAGGACTAGCGGGGGCCTTAACACCGGGGAGCTGTTTTTT
j_gene: TRBJ1-5; v_gene: TRBV6-6; abundance: few; d_gene: -; CDR3aa: CASTTAYSNQPQHF; CDR3nt: TGTGCCAGCACGACAGCGTATAGCAATCAGCCCCAGCATTTT
j_gene: TRBJ1-4; v_gene: TRBV11-2; abundance: -; d_gene: TRBD1; CDR3aa: CASSNPGTGDEKLFF; CDR3nt: TGTGCCAGCAGCAATCCCGGGACAGGGGATGAAAAACTGTTTTTT
j_gene: TRBJ2-1; v_gene: TRBV28; abundance: -; d_gene: -; CDR3aa: CASSLTGTSSYNEQFF; CDR3nt: TGTGCCAGCAGTTTAACAGGTACCAGCTCCTACAATGAGCAGTTCTTC
j_gene: TRBJ2-5; v_gene: TRBV10-3; abundance: -; d_gene: -; CDR3aa: CAISESGQGTIQETQYF; CDR3nt: TGTGCCATCAGTGAGTCAGGGCAGGGGACTATCCAAGAGACCCAGTACTTC
j_gene: TRBJ1-1; v_gene: TRBV25-1; abundance: -; d_gene: -; CDR3aa: CASSEMRGLNTEAFF; CDR3nt: TGTGCCAGCAGTGAAATGAGGGGGTTGAACACTGAAGCTTTCTTT
j_gene: TRBJ2-1; v_gene: TRBV6-6; abundance: many; d_gene: TRBD1; CDR3aa: CANAPGQTYNEQFF; CDR3nt: TGTGCCAACGCGCCGGGACAGACATACAATGAGCAGTTCTTC
j_gene: TRBJ1-1; v_gene: TRBV6-1; abundance: -; d_gene: TRBD1; CDR3aa: CASSEGDRYTEAFF; CDR3nt: TGTGCCAGCAGTGAGGGGGACAGATACACTGAAGCTTTCTTT
j_gene: TRBJ2-1; v_gene: TRBV10-3; abundance: -; d_gene: TRBD1; CDR3aa: CAISDWTGNHNEQFF; CDR3nt: TGTGCCATCAGTGACTGGACAGGGAACCACAATGAGCAGTTCTTC
j_gene: TRBJ1-1; v_gene: TRBV7-9; abundance: once; d_gene: -; CDR3aa: CASSFDSPRNTEAFF; CDR3nt: TGTGCCAGCAGCTTTGACAGCCCCAGGAACACTGAAGCTTTCTTT
j_gene: TRBJ2-5; v_gene: TRBV9; abundance: -; d_gene: -; CDR3aa: CASSFGGSLETQYF; CDR3nt: TGTGCCAGCAGCTTTGGGGGTTCCCTGGAGACCCAGTACTTC
j_gene: TRBJ1-2; v_gene: TRBV7-9; abundance: many; d_gene: -; CDR3aa: CASISDTHYANYGYTF; CDR3nt: TGTGCCAGCATTTCGGACACTCACTACGCTAACTATGGCTACACCTTC
j_gene: TRBJ1-2; v_gene: TRBV6-5; abundance: -; d_gene: TRBD1; CDR3aa: CASSPGGDRGPGTF; CDR3nt: TGTGCCAGCAGTCCTGGGGGGGACAGGGGGCCTGGCACCTTC
j_gene: TRBJ1-4; v_gene: TRBV7-2; abundance: -; d_gene: -; CDR3aa: CASSSSGGGNEKLFF; CDR3nt: TGTGCCAGCAGCTCCTCCGGGGGGGGAAATGAAAAACTGTTTTTT
j_gene: TRBJ2-7; v_gene: TRBV4-1; abundance: -; d_gene: -; CDR3aa: CASSQDKRGKGYEQYF; CDR3nt: TGCGCCAGCAGCCAAGATAAACGGGGTAAAGGCTACGAGCAGTACTTC
j_gene: TRBJ2-5; v_gene: TRBV7-2; abundance: -; d_gene: TRBD1; CDR3aa: CASSLGPGGMVSETQYF; CDR3nt: TGTGCCAGCAGCCTAGGTCCAGGGGGTATGGTTAGTGAGACCCAGTACTTC
j_gene: TRBJ2-1; v_gene: TRBV7-3; abundance: -; d_gene: TRBD2; CDR3aa: CASSRTGGGVVEQFF; CDR3nt: TGTGCCAGCAGCCGGACGGGCGGGGGAGTTGTTGAGCAGTTCTTC
j_gene: TRBJ1-1; v_gene: TRBV30; abundance: -; d_gene: -; CDR3aa: CAWKGAENTEAFF; CDR3nt: TGTGCCTGGAAAGGGGCCGAGAACACTGAAGCTTTCTTT
j_gene: TRBJ2-7; v_gene: TRBV10-3; abundance: -; d_gene: -; CDR3aa: CAIGDGAVKDYEQYF; CDR3nt: TGTGCCATCGGGGACGGGGCGGTTAAGGACTACGAGCAGTACTTC
j_gene: TRBJ1-1; v_gene: TRBV5-6; abundance: -; d_gene: TRBD1; CDR3aa: CASSLATGGWTEAFF; CDR3nt: TGTGCCAGCAGCTTGGCAACAGGGGGCTGGACTGAAGCTTTCTTT
j_gene: TRBJ1-6; v_gene: TRBV2; abundance: -; d_gene: TRBD1; CDR3aa: CASSGDRGNSPLHF; CDR3nt: TGTGCCAGCAGTGGGGACAGGGGTAATTCACCCCTCCACTTT
j_gene: TRBJ2-1; v_gene: TRBV10-3; abundance: -; d_gene: -; CDR3aa: CAISESNEQFF; CDR3nt: TGTGCCATCAGTGAGTCCAATGAGCAGTTCTTC
j_gene: TRBJ2-7; v_gene: TRBV7-9; abundance: -; d_gene: TRBD2; CDR3aa: CASSFGAGEVGLGSYEQYF; CDR3nt: TGTGCCAGCAGCTTTGGAGCGGGAGAGGTCGGTTTGGGGTCCTACGAGCAGTACTTC
j_gene: TRBJ1-1; v_gene: TRBV25-1; abundance: -; d_gene: TRBD1; CDR3aa: CASSPQGLISEAFF; CDR3nt: TGTGCCAGCAGTCCACAGGGGCTGATCTCTGAAGCTTTCTTT
j_gene: TRBJ2-2; v_gene: TRBV4-1; abundance: -; d_gene: -; CDR3aa: CASSRGGSTGELFF; CDR3nt: TGCGCCAGCAGCCGGGGGGGCAGCACCGGGGAGCTGTTTTTT
j_gene: TRBJ2-1; v_gene: TRBV2; abundance: -; d_gene: TRBD2; CDR3aa: CASGTRRDNEQFF; CDR3nt: TGTGCCAGCGGGACTAGGCGGGACAATGAGCAGTTCTTC
j_gene: TRBJ1-5; v_gene: TRBV6-1; abundance: -; d_gene: -; CDR3aa: CASSIQGPNQPQHF; CDR3nt: TGTGCCAGCAGTATTCAGGGTCCCAATCAGCCCCAGCATTTT
j_gene: TRBJ1-6; v_gene: TRBV27; abundance: few; d_gene: -; CDR3aa: CASSLLGVDSPLHF; CDR3nt: TGTGCCAGCAGTTTGTTGGGGGTTGATTCACCCCTCCACTTT
j_gene: TRBJ1-6; v_gene: TRBV12-1; abundance: -; d_gene: -; CDR3aa: CASSFSTGGERSPLHF; CDR3nt: TGTGCCAGCAGCTTCTCGACAGGGGGGGAACGTTCACCCCTCCACTTT